This T cell receptor (beta chain) comes out of a study of cytomegalovirus exposure and HLA in healthy donors. Study-wide results and limits: Specific recognition of CMV antigens was confirmed in vitro for a few chains (all CMV-associated). The authors later found most CMV-associated TCR beta chains appeared HLA-restricted. Sequencing depth roughly uniform across donors was assumed in presence/absence analyses.

Germline-derived CDR1 and CDR2 are MNHEY and SMNVEV (reference sequence). The V gene lost 6 bases and the J gene lost 5 bases, with 17 bases spanning the gap. This CDR3 spans 15 amino acids. The study ran its PCR with 60 Vbeta and 13 Jbeta primers. Measured with immunoSEQ multiplex PCR; TCRdb has only the in-frame clones, and not every one. Among over 75,000 clones listed, about 75% were seen once. On this clone itself: The antigen is not known.

Sequencing input: PBMCs. This receptor was taken from a man aged 40-49 years in good health and CMV-seropositive. This chain connects TRBV27 to TRBJ1-5; weak D call: TRBD1 (6 bases). For the CDR3, the DNA is TGTGCCAGCAGGGACCCCGGGGGGGCATATCAGCCCCAGCATTTT. Amino acid sequence: CASRDPGGAYQPQHF.